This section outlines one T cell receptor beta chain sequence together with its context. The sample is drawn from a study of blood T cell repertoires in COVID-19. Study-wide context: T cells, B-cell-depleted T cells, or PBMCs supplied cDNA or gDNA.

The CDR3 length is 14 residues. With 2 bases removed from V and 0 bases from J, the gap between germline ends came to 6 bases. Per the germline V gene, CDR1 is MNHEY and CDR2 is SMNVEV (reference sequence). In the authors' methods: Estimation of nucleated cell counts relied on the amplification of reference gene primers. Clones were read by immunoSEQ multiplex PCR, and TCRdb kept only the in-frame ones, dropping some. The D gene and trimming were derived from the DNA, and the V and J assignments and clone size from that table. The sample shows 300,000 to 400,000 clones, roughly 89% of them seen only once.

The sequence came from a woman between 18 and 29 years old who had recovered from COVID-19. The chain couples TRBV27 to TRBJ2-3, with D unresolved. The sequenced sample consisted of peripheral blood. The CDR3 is CASSLTVSTDTQYF. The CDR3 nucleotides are TGTGCCAGCAGTTTAACAGTCAGCACAGATACGCAGTATTTT.